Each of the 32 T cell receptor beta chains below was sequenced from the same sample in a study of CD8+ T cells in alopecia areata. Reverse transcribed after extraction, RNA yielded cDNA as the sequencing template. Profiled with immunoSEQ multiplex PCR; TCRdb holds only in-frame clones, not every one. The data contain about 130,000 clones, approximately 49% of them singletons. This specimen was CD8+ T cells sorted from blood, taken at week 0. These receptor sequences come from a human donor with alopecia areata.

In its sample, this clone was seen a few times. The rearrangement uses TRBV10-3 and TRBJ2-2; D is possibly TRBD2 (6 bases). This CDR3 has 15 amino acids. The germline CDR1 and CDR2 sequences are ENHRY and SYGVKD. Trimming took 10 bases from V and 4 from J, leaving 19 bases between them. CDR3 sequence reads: CATWGDRWGTGELFF. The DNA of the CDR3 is TGTGCCACCTGGGGGGACCGGTGGGGCACCGGGGAGCTGTTTTTT.

The CDR3 DNA reads as TGTGCCAGCAGTGAAGGGCTAGCGGATACGCAGTATTTT. Its translation is CASSEGLADTQYF. V is TRBV2 and J is TRBJ2-3, with TRBD2 as a possible D gene (6 bases). The CDR3 contains 13 residues. V shed 1 base and J shed 6 bases, with 8 bases lying between them. Germline-derived CDR1 and CDR2 are SNHLY and FYNNEI.

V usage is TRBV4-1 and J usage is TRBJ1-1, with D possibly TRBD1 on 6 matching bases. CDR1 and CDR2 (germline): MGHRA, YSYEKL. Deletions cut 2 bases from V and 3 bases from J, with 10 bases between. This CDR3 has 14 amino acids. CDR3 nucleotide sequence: TGCGCCAGCAGCCAACTCGAGGGGGACACTGAAGCTTTCTTT. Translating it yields CASSQLEGDTEAFF.

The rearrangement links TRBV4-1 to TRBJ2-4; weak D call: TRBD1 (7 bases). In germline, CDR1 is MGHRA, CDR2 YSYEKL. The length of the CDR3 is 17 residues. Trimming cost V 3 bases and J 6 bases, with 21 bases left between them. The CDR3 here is CASSHNPSGGDRNIQYF. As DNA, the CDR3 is TGCGCCAGCAGCCATAATCCATCAGGAGGGGACAGAAACATTCAGTACTTC.

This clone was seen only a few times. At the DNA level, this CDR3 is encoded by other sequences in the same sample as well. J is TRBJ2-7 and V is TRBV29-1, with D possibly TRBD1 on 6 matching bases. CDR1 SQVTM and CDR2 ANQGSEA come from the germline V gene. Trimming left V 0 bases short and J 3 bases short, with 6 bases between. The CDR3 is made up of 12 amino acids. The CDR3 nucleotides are TGCAGCGTTGAAGACAGGGGCTACGAGCAGTACTTC. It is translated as CSVEDRGYEQYF.

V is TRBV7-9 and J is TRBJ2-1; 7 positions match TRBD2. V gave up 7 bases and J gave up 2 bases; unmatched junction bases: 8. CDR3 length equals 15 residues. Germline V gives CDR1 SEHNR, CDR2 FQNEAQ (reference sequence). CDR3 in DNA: TGTGCCAGCAACCCCGTACGGGGGGCCTACAATGAGCAGTTCTTC. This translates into CASNPVRGAYNEQFF.

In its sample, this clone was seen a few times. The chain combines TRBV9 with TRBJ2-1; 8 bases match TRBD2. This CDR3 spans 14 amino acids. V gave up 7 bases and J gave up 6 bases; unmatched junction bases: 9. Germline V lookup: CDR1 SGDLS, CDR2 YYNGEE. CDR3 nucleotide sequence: TGTGCCAGCGGCCTGGGCGGGACTAGCAATGAGCAGTTCTTC. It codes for CASGLGGTSNEQFF.

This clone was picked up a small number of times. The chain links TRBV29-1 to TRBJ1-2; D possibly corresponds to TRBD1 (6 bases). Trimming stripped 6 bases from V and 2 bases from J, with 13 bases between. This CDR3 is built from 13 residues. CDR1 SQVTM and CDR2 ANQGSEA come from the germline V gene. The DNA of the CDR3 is TGCAGCGTGGATGCTACAGGGAACTATGGCTACACCTTC. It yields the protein CSVDATGNYGYTF.

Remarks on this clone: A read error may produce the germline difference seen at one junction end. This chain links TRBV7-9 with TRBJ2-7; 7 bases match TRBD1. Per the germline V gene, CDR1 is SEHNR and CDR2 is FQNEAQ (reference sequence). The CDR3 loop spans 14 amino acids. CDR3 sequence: CASRLGDRNYEQYF. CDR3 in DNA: TGTGCCAGCAGGTTAGGGGACAGAAACTACGAGCAGTACTTC.

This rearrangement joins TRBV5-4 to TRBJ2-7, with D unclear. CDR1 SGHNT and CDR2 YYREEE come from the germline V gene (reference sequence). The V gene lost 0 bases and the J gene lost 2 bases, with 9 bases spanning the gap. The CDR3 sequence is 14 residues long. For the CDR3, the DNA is TGTGCCAGCAGCTTGGAGGGCAGCCCCTACGAGCAGTACTTC. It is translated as CASSLEGSPYEQYF.

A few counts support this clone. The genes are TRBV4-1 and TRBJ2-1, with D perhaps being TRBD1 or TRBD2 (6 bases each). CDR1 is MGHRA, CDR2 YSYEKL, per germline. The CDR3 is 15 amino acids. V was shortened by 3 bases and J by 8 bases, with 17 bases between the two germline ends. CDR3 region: CASSQGWGATDEQFF. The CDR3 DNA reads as TGCGCCAGCAGCCAGGGTTGGGGGGCCACGGATGAGCAGTTCTTC.

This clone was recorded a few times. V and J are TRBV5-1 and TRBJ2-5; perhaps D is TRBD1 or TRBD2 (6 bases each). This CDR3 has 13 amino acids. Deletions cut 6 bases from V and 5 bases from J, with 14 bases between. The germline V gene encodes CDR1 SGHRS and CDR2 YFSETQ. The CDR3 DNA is TGCGCCAGCACCATGGGGGGCGCCGAGACCCAGTACTTC. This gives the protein CASTMGGAETQYF. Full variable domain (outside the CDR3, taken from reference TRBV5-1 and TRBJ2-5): KAGVTQTPRYLIKTRGQQVTLSCSPISGHRSVSWYQQTPGQGLQFLFEYFSETQRNKGNFPGRFSGRQFSNSRSEMNVSTLELGDSALYLCASTMGGAETQYFGPGTRLLVL.

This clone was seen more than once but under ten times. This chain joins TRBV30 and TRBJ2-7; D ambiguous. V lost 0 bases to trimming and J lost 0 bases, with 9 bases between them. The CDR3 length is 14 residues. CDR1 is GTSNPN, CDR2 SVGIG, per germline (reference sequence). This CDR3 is CAWSVDTSSYEQYF. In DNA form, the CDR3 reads TGTGCCTGGAGTGTTGACACGAGCTCCTACGAGCAGTACTTC.

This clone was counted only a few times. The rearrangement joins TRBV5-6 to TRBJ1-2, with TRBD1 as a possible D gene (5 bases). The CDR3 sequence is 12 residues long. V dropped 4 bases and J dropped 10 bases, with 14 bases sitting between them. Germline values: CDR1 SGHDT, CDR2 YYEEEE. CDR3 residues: CASSNPMGDYTF. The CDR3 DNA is TGTGCCAGCAGCAATCCGATGGGGGACTACACCTTC.

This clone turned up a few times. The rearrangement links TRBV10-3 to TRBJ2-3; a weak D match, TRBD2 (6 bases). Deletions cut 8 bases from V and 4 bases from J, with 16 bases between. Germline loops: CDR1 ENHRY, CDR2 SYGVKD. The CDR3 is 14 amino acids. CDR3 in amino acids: CAILEGGGADTQYF. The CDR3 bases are TGTGCCATCCTCGAGGGAGGTGGCGCAGATACGCAGTATTTT.

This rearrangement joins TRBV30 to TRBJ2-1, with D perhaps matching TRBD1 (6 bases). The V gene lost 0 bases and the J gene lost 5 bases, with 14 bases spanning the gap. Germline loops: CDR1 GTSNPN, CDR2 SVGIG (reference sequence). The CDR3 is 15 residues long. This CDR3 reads CAWSVLSGDNNEQFF. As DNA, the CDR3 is TGTGCCTGGAGTGTACTAAGTGGGGACAACAATGAGCAGTTCTTC.

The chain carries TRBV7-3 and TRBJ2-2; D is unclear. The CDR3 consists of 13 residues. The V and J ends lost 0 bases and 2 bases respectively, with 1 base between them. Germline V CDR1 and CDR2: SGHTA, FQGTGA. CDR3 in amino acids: CASSLTNTGELFF. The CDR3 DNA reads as TGTGCCAGCAGCTTAACAAACACCGGGGAGCTGTTTTTT.

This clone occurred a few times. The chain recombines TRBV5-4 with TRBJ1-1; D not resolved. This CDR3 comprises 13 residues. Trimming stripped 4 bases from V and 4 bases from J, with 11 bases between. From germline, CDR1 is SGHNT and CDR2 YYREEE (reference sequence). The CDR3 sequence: CASSGKGITEAFF. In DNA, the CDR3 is TGTGCCAGCAGCGGTAAGGGAATCACTGAAGCTTTCTTT.

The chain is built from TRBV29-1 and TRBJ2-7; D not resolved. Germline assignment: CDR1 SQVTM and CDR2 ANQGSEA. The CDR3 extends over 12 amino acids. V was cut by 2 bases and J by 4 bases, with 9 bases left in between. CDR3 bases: TGCAGCGTTGAAATCGTTGGATACGAGCAGTACTTC. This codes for CSVEIVGYEQYF.

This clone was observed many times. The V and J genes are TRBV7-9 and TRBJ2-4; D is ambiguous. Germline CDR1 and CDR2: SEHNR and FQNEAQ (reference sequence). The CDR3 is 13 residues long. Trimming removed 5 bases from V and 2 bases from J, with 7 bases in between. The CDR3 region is CASSHSTKNIQYF. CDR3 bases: TGTGCCAGCAGCCATTCGACCAAAAACATTCAGTACTTC.

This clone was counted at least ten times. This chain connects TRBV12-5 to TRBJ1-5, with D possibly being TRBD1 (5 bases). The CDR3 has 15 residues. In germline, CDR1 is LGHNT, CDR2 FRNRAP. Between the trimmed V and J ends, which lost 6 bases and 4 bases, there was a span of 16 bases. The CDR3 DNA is TGTGCTAGTGGCCTGACGGGGGTAGGAAATCAGCCCCAGCATTTT. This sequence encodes CASGLTGVGNQPQHF.

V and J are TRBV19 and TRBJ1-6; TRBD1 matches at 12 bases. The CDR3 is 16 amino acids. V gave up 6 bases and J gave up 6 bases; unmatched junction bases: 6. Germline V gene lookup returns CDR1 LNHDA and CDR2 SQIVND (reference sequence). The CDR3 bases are TGTGCCAGTAGCCTCCGGGACAGGGGGCCTAATTCACCCCTCCACTTT. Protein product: CASSLRDRGPNSPLHF.

CDR3 in amino acids: CASSLVGGESSYEQYF. The CDR3 DNA reads as TGTGCCAGCAGTTTAGTGGGCGGCGAAAGCTCCTACGAGCAGTACTTC. This chain joins TRBV27 and TRBJ2-7, with D uncertain. Germline assignment: CDR1 MNHEY and CDR2 SMNVEV (reference sequence). This CDR3 region has 16 residues. V dropped 2 bases and J dropped 0 bases, with 14 bases sitting between them.

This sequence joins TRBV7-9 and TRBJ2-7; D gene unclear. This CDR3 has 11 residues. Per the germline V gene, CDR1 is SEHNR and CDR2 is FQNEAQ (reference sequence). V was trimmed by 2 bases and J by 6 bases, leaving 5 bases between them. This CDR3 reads CASSLWAEQYF. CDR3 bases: TGTGCCAGCAGCTTATGGGCCGAGCAGTACTTC.

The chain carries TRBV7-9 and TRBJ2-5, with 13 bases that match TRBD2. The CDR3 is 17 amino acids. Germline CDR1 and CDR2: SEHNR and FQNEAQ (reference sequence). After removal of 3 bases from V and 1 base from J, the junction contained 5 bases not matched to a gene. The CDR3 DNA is TGTGCCAGCAGCTTTGGACTAGCGGGGGCTTTCCAAGAGACCCAGTACTTC. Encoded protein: CASSFGLAGAFQETQYF.

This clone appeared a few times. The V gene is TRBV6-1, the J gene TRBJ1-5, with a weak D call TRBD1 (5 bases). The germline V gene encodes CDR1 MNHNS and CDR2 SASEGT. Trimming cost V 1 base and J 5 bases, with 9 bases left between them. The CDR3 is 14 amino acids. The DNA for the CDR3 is TGTGCCAGCAGTGAAGTAACAGGCCATCAGCCCCAGCATTTT. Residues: CASSEVTGHQPQHF.

Here the CDR3 reads CASSWYRLGQETQYF. Here the CDR3 DNA reads TGTGCCAGCAGCTGGTACAGGTTGGGACAAGAGACCCAGTACTTC. The V call is TRBV11-2, the J call TRBJ2-5, with D perhaps matching TRBD1 (5 bases). V lost 4 bases to trimming and J lost 2 bases, with 14 bases between them. Germline loops: CDR1 SGHAT, CDR2 FQNNGV. The CDR3 runs to 15 residues.

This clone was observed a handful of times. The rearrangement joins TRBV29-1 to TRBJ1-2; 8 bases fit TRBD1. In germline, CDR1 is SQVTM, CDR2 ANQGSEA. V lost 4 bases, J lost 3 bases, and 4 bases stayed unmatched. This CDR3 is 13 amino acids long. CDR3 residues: CSVAGGLDYGYTF. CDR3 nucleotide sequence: TGCAGCGTTGCAGGGGGCTTAGACTATGGCTACACCTTC.

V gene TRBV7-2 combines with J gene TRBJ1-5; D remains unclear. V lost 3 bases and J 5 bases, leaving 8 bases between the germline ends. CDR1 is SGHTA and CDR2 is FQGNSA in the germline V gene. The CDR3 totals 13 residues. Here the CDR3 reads CASSFGLYQPQHF. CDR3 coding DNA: TGTGCCAGCAGCTTCGGTCTTTATCAGCCCCAGCATTTT.

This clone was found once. In nucleotides, the CDR3 is TGCGCCAGCAGCCAAGATCGGGCTAGCGGGATCACCTACGAGCAGTACTTC. Translating it yields CASSQDRASGITYEQYF. The rearrangement uses TRBV4-3 and TRBJ2-7; TRBD2 aligns across 9 bases. Germline lookup yields CDR1 LGHNA and CDR2 YSLEER. The CDR3 runs 17 residues. V shed 0 bases, J shed 2 bases, and the junction held 8 bases outside the gene matches.

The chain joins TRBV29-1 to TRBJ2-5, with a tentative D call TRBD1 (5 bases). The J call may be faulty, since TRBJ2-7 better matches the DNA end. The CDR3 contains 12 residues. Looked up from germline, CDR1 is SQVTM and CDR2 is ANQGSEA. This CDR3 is CSVVDNSYEQYF. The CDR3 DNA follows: TGCAGCGTTGTGGACAACTCCTACGAGCAGTACTTC.

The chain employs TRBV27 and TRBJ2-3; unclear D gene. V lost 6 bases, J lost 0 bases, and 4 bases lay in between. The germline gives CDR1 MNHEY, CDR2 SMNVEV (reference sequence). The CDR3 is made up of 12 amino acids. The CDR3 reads CASSNSTDTQYF. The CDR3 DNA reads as TGTGCCAGCAGCAATAGCACAGATACGCAGTATTTT.